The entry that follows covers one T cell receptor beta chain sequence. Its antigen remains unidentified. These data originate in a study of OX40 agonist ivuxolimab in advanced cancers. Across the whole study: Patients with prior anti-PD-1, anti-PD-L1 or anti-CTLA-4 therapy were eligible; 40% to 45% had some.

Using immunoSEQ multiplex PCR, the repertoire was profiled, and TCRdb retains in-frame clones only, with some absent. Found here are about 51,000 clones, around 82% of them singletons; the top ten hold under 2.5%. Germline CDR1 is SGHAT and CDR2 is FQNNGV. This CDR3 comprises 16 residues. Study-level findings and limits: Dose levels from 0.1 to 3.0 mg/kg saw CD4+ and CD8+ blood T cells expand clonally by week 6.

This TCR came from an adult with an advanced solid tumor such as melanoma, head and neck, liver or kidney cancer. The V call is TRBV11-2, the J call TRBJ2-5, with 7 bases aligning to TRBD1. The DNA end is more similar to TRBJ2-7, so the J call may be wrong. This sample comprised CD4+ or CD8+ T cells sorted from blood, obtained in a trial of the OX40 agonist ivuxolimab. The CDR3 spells CASSPIKRTGTYEQYF. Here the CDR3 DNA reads TGTGCCAGCAGCCCCATAAAAAGGACAGGCACCTACGAGCAGTACTTC.